This T cell receptor (beta chain) was observed in a study of siplizumab effects on memory and regulatory T cells. As concerns this clone: Its cognate antigen is unknown.

Trimming shortened V by 9 bases and J by 0 bases, and 11 bases separated the two germline ends. CDR1 is SNHLY and CDR2 is FYNNEI in the germline V gene. The CDR3 is made up of 13 amino acids. Study observations and caveats: Siplizumab conditions gave an average of roughly 65% Treg-derived mappable alloreactive CD4+ clones, versus around 27% for controls. Alloreactive sequences traceable to unstimulated CD4+ memory cells declined significantly under siplizumab.

Only in-frame clones appear in the TCRdb table, and some are missing; sequencing was by immunoSEQ multiplex PCR. The table lists fewer than 120,000 clones, roughly 92% of them singletons. The chain employs TRBV2 and TRBJ1-1; no clear D. Sample: CD4+ T cells sorted from blood. This receptor was identified in a human donor in good health. CDR3 nucleotide sequence: TGTGCCAGTTCACGGTCAATGAACACTGAAGCTTTCTTT. It specifies CASSRSMNTEAFF.